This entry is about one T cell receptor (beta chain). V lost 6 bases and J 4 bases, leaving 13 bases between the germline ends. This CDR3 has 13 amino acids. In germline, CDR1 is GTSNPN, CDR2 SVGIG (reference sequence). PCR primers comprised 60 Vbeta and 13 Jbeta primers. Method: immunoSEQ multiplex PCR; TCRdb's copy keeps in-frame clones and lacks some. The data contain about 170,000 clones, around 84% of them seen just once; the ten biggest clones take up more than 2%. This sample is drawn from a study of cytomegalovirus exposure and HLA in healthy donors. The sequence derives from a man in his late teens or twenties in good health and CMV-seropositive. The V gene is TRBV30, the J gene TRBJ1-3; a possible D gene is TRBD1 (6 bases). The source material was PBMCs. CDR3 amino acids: CACRQASGNTIYF. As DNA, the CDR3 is TGTGCCTGCCGACAGGCTTCGGGAAACACCATATATTTT.